The 21 T cell receptor beta chains given below trace back to one sample, sequenced in a study of T cell responses to AZD1222 COVID-19 vaccine. TCRdb keeps only in-frame clones here, not all; method: immunoSEQ multiplex PCR. The sample carries fewer than 95,000 clones, 80% to 90% recorded once. The input for sequencing was peripheral blood, taken on day 0 of AZD1222 vaccination. The origin of the receptors is an adult in good health.

The chain uses TRBV28 and TRBJ2-3; a possible D gene is TRBD1 (6 bases). The germline V and J ends were trimmed by 4 bases and 6 bases, with 14 bases remaining between them. This CDR3 comprises 14 residues. Germline assignment: CDR1 MDHEN and CDR2 SYDVKM. CDR3 residues: CASSSAGDGDTQYF. The CDR3, as DNA: TGTGCCAGCAGTTCGGCAGGGGATGGGGATACGCAGTATTTT.

In its sample, this clone was seen a few times. The rearrangement links TRBV7-2 to TRBJ2-2; TRBD1 might be the D (5 bases). From germline, CDR1 is SGHTA and CDR2 FQGNSA. The CDR3 totals 13 residues. Trimming took 3 bases from V and 6 from J, leaving 8 bases between them. CDR3 nucleotides: TGTGCCAGCAGCTTCCAGGGTTCCGGGGAGCTGTTTTTT. It translates to CASSFQGSGELFF.

The chain is built from TRBV19 and TRBJ2-6; D uncertain. The length of the CDR3 is 14 residues. V was cut by 0 bases and J by 2 bases, with 2 bases left in between. Germline V lookup: CDR1 LNHDA, CDR2 SQIVND (reference sequence). The CDR3 is CASSIDAGANVLTF. DNA of the CDR3: TGTGCCAGTAGTATAGATGCTGGGGCCAACGTCCTGACTTTC.

The V call is TRBV28, the J call TRBJ2-7; D not certain. Trimming pared 3 bases from V and 5 bases from J, leaving 2 bases between. This CDR3 is 10 amino acids long. Germline V gene data show CDR1 as MDHEN and CDR2 as SYDVKM. The CDR3 loop reads CASSFNEQYF. CDR3 bases: TGTGCCAGCAGTTTTAACGAGCAGTACTTC.

The rearrangement links TRBV28 to TRBJ1-1; D unclear. The CDR3 loop spans 11 amino acids. V was cut by 7 bases and J by 0 bases, with 3 bases left in between. Germline loops: CDR1 MDHEN, CDR2 SYDVKM. CDR3 nucleotides: TGTGCCAGCATCCTGAACACTGAAGCTTTCTTT. Translated, it gives CASILNTEAFF.

The gene calls are TRBV28 and TRBJ1-1; D is unresolved. This CDR3 spans 15 amino acids. The ends were cut back, 1 base at V and 1 base at J, with 10 bases in the middle. Germline lookup yields CDR1 MDHEN and CDR2 SYDVKM. The CDR3 region has the DNA TGTGCCAGCAGTTTATTCAGCCAGGCGAACACTGAAGCTTTCTTT. Its translation: CASSLFSQANTEAFF. Drawing the rest from reference TRBV28 and TRBJ1-1, the complete variable domain is DVKVTQSSRYLVKRTGEKVFLECVQDMDHENMFWYRQDPGLGLRLIYFSYDVKMKEKGDIPEGYSVSREKKERFSLILESASTNQTSMYLCASSLFSQANTEAFFGQGTRLTVV.

The chain recombines TRBV9 with TRBJ2-3; no reliable D call. CDR1 is SGDLS, CDR2 YYNGEE, per germline. The CDR3 is made up of 12 amino acids. V was trimmed by 4 bases and J by 2 bases, leaving 5 bases between them. This chain's CDR3 is CASSTNTDTQYF. The CDR3 DNA is TGTGCCAGCAGCACGAACACAGATACGCAGTATTTT.

The chain uses TRBV10-1 and TRBJ2-3; D not resolved. Trimming cost V 5 bases and J 2 bases, with 8 bases left between them. The length of the CDR3 is 13 residues. Germline V gene data show CDR1 as WNHNN and CDR2 as SYGVQD (reference sequence). The CDR3: CASSKSDTDTQYF. The DNA of the CDR3 is TGCGCCAGCAGTAAGAGCGACACAGATACGCAGTATTTT.

The V and J genes are TRBV27 and TRBJ1-1, with TRBD1 as a possible D gene (6 bases). This CDR3 has 15 residues. From germline, CDR1 is MNHEY and CDR2 SMNVEV (reference sequence). Trimming removed 7 bases from V and 1 base from J, with 16 bases in between. The CDR3 sequence: CASTNIQGKNTEAFF. The DNA for the CDR3 is TGTGCCAGCACCAACATACAGGGCAAGAACACTGAAGCTTTCTTT.

The chain recombines TRBV7-9 with TRBJ1-2; D is ambiguous. Germline CDR1 reads SEHNR; CDR2 reads FQNEAQ (reference sequence). CDR3 size: 12 residues. V lost 5 bases and J lost 4, with 8 bases in between. CDR3 sequence: CASSAYLYGYTF. The CDR3 bases are TGTGCCAGCAGCGCTTACCTCTATGGCTACACCTTC.

This clone was detected only a few times. This rearrangement joins TRBV3-1 (or the pseudogene TRBV3-2) to TRBJ2-1, with D possibly being TRBD2 (6 bases). Per the germline V gene, CDR1 is LGHDT and CDR2 is YNNKEL (reference sequence). Trimming stripped 0 bases from V and 7 bases from J, with 13 bases between. CDR3 length: 15 amino acids. The DNA of the CDR3 is TGTGCCAGCAGCCAAGAACGGGGGAGTAGGAATGAGCAGTTCTTC. Encoded protein: CASSQERGSRNEQFF.

The V call is TRBV2, the J call TRBJ2-7; TRBD1 might be the D (6 bases). The V end was cut by 2 bases, the J end by 4 bases, with 12 bases between. The CDR3 is 14 residues long. Per the germline V gene, CDR1 is SNHLY and CDR2 is FYNNEI. Here the CDR3 reads CASSESGTRYEQYF. The CDR3 DNA is TGTGCCAGCAGTGAATCCGGGACAAGGTACGAGCAGTACTTC.

The chain couples TRBV5-1 to TRBJ2-7, with 11 nucleotides matching TRBD2. This CDR3 spans 15 amino acids. CDR1 SGHRS and CDR2 YFSETQ come from the germline V gene. Trimming removed 2 bases from V and 2 bases from J; junction bases left unmatched: 3. CDR3 sequence (DNA): TGCGCCAGCAGCTTACTAGCGGGGGAGGCCTACGAGCAGTACTTC. Its protein is CASSLLAGEAYEQYF.

The table lists this clone with a few counts. The J gene is TRBJ1-5, the V gene TRBV25-1; D perhaps matches TRBD1 (6 bases). V shed 3 bases and J shed 0 bases, with 12 bases lying between them. Germline CDR1 reads MGHDK; CDR2 reads SYGVNS. The CDR3 contains 16 residues. The CDR3 is CASSDKTGYSNQPQHF. The CDR3 nucleotides are TGTGCCAGCAGTGACAAGACAGGTTATAGCAATCAGCCCCAGCATTTT.

The J gene is TRBJ2-7, the V gene TRBV3-1 (or the pseudogene TRBV3-2); 14 bases align to TRBD2. Germline V gene sequence: CDR1 LGHDT, CDR2 YNNKEL (reference sequence). The CDR3 spans 14 residues. With 4 bases clipped from V and 6 bases from J, the junction kept 2 bases outside the gene matches. This CDR3 is CASSPGLAGVEQYF. The CDR3 DNA reads TGTGCCAGCAGCCCGGGACTAGCGGGAGTCGAGCAGTACTTC.

This chain links TRBV19 with TRBJ2-5, with D unresolved. CDR3 length equals 17 residues. Trimming shortened V by 3 bases and J by 1 base, and 18 bases separated the two germline ends. In germline, CDR1 is LNHDA, CDR2 SQIVND (reference sequence). The CDR3 is CASSIPTVAFPQETQYF. Written as DNA, the CDR3 is TGTGCCAGTAGTATCCCCACAGTAGCCTTTCCCCAAGAGACCCAGTACTTC.

V gene TRBV12-5 combines with J gene TRBJ2-1, with D perhaps matching TRBD2 (6 bases). Germline V gene sequence: CDR1 LGHNT, CDR2 FRNRAP. Trimming cost V 5 bases and J 0 bases, with 17 bases left between them. The CDR3 has 17 amino acids. The CDR3 is CASGPAGLQISYNEQFF. In DNA, the CDR3 is TGTGCTAGTGGTCCCGCGGGACTCCAAATCTCCTACAATGAGCAGTTCTTC.

The chain employs TRBV7-2 and TRBJ2-3; D perhaps matches TRBD2 (7 bases). The CDR3 is made up of 17 amino acids. The germline V gene encodes CDR1 SGHTA and CDR2 FQGNSA. V lost 1 base, J lost 5 bases, and 19 bases lay in between. The CDR3 DNA follows: TGTGCCAGCAGCTTAGATTTCGGGGGGCTGCGAAGAGATACGCAGTATTTT. Translation: CASSLDFGGLRRDTQYF.

The rearrangement uses TRBV6-4 and TRBJ2-1; 11 nucleotides match TRBD2. Germline CDR1 is MRHNA and CDR2 is SNTAGT. CDR3 size: 15 residues. The V gene end was trimmed by 8 bases and the J gene end by 0 bases; junction bases not matched to a gene: 3. The CDR3 loop reads CASGTSGSSYNEQFF. The CDR3 DNA sequence: TGTGCCAGCGGGACTAGCGGAAGCTCCTACAATGAGCAGTTCTTC.

V usage is TRBV5-5 and J usage is TRBJ2-3; D perhaps matches TRBD1 (5 bases). The CDR3 is 15 residues long. Trimming stripped 2 bases from V and 2 bases from J, with 12 bases between. From germline, CDR1 is SGHKS and CDR2 YYEKEE (reference sequence). CDR3 sequence: CASSLIRQLTDTQYF. The CDR3 DNA is TGTGCCAGCAGCTTAATTAGACAGCTCACAGATACGCAGTATTTT.

This rearrangement joins TRBV10-1 to TRBJ2-2, with TRBD1 as a possible D gene (5 bases). Germline CDR1 is WNHNN and CDR2 is SYGVQD (reference sequence). With 3 bases removed from V and 6 bases from J, the gap between germline ends came to 8 bases. This CDR3 spans 13 amino acids. The CDR3 reads CASSERGSGELFF. Written as DNA, the CDR3 is TGCGCCAGCAGTGAAAGGGGCTCCGGGGAGCTGTTTTTT.